A selection of T cell receptor beta chains follows, all from one sample in a study of cytomegalovirus exposure and HLA in healthy donors. TCRdb keeps only in-frame clones here, not all; method: immunoSEQ multiplex PCR. In the table there are under 50,000 clones, around 94% of which are singletons. Sequencing input: PBMCs. All receptors come from a woman aged 18-29 years in good health and CMV-seropositive. CDR3s include the opening cysteine and the closing phenylalanine or tryptophan. The D gene is left open where the match is weak. Size is omitted from some rows. Given values are once, few, many or a class for expanded clones.

V gene	D gene	J gene	clone size	CDR3 protein	CDR3 DNA
TRBV28	-	TRBJ1-1	-	CASRARGALTEAFF	TGTGCCAGCAGGGCTCGGGGAGCTCTCACTGAAGCTTTCTTT
TRBV28	TRBD2	TRBJ2-3	-	CASSSHRTSGSSDTQYF	TGTGCCAGCAGCTCCCATCGTACTAGCGGGAGCAGTGATACGCAGTATTTT
TRBV7-8	TRBD1	TRBJ2-3	-	CASSLLKRGHTDTQYF	TGTGCCAGCAGCTTACTTAAGAGGGGGCACACAGATACGCAGTATTTT
TRBV6-6	-	TRBJ1-4	-	CASRGGSEKLFF	TGTGCCAGCAGGGGGGGTAGTGAAAAACTGTTTTTT
TRBV2	-	TRBJ2-7	-	CASRRGVEQYF	TGTGCCAGCAGGCGGGGTGTGGAGCAGTACTTC
TRBV29-1	-	TRBJ1-1	-	CSVGLSGAANTEAFF	TGCAGCGTAGGGCTGTCAGGGGCGGCGAACACTGAAGCTTTCTTT
TRBV5-4	TRBD1	TRBJ2-7	-	CASSFGTGISYEQYF	TGTGCCAGCAGCTTCGGGACAGGGATCTCCTACGAGCAGTACTTC
TRBV28	TRBD1	TRBJ1-2	once	CASSLRTGIYGYTF	TGTGCCAGCAGTTTAAGGACAGGGATCTATGGCTACACCTTC
TRBV11-3	-	TRBJ1-1	-	CASSLDGGEATEAFF	TGTGCCAGCAGCTTAGACGGGGGAGAGGCCACTGAAGCTTTCTTT
TRBV2	TRBD1	TRBJ1-2	-	CASSDGTGRYYGYTF	TGTGCCAGCAGTGATGGGACAGGGAGATACTATGGCTACACCTTC
TRBV30	TRBD1	TRBJ1-1	-	CAWRSGQGAGAFF	TGTGCCTGGAGGTCGGGACAGGGGGCAGGAGCTTTCTTT
TRBV7-3	TRBD2	TRBJ2-1	-	CASSLGRERGEQFF	TGTGCCAGCAGCTTAGGGCGGGAGCGTGGTGAGCAGTTCTTC
TRBV11-1	-	TRBJ1-3	-	CASSPEDGFSGNTIYF	TGTGCCAGCAGCCCTGAAGACGGGTTCTCTGGAAACACCATATATTTT
TRBV29-1	-	TRBJ2-5	-	CSVDYNQETQYF	TGCAGCGTTGATTACAATCAGGAGACCCAGTACTTC
TRBV30	-	TRBJ2-7	-	CAWTIGRRSYEQYF	TGTGCCTGGACCATTGGGAGGCGGTCCTACGAGCAGTACTTC
TRBV7-3	TRBD2	TRBJ2-1	-	CASSRSGLAGEGYNEQFF	TGTGCCAGCAGCCGATCGGGACTAGCGGGAGAGGGGTACAATGAGCAGTTCTTC
TRBV5-6	-	TRBJ1-1	once	CASSLDPTGTEAFF	TGTGCCAGCAGCTTGGATCCCACCGGCACTGAAGCTTTCTTT
TRBV4-3	-	TRBJ1-3	-	CASSQDLTGLSGNTIYF	TGCGCCAGCAGCCAAGATCTAACAGGGCTTAGTGGAAACACCATATATTTT
TRBV2	-	TRBJ2-7	few	CASRDDSNSYEQYF	TGTGCCAGCAGGGACGACAGCAACTCCTACGAGCAGTACTTC
TRBV4-3	-	TRBJ2-7	few	CASSQGVGRYEQYF	TGCGCCAGCAGCCAAGGAGTGGGCCGCTACGAGCAGTACTTC
TRBV7-9	-	TRBJ2-5	-	CASSYDSQETQYF	TGTGCCAGCAGCTACGACAGCCAAGAGACCCAGTACTTC
TRBV5-1	TRBD2	TRBJ2-1	-	CASSLAGGLAGSSSYNEQFF	TGCGCCAGCAGCTTGGCTGGGGGACTAGCGGGATCGAGCTCCTACAATGAGCAGTTCTTC
TRBV5-8	-	TRBJ1-5	-	CASSLGLVQGLSNQPQHF	TGTGCCAGCAGCTTGGGCTTGGTTCAGGGCCTTAGCAATCAGCCCCAGCATTTT
TRBV7-9	TRBD1	TRBJ1-1	-	CASSLNPLRGANTEAFF	TGTGCCAGCAGCTTAAATCCCCTCAGGGGGGCGAACACTGAAGCTTTCTTT
TRBV30	TRBD1	TRBJ1-2	-	CAWAIQGLDGYTF	TGTGCCTGGGCTATACAGGGGTTGGATGGCTACACCTTC
TRBV28	-	TRBJ1-5	-	CASSPVEDQPQHF	TGTGCCAGCAGCCCGGTGGAGGATCAGCCCCAGCATTTT
TRBV7-3	-	TRBJ2-7	few	CASSFNGMGEQYF	TGTGCCAGCAGCTTTAACGGGATGGGTGAGCAGTACTTC
TRBV28	-	TRBJ2-5	-	CASSLVWGRETQYF	TGTGCCAGCAGTTTGGTTTGGGGGCGTGAGACCCAGTACTTC
TRBV5-6	TRBD2	TRBJ2-7	-	CASSSLAGGPHEQYF	TGTGCCAGCAGCTCATTAGCGGGAGGGCCCCACGAGCAGTACTTC
TRBV29-1	TRBD2	TRBJ2-1	once	CSVDPNTSGATSSYNEQFF	TGCAGCGTCGACCCAAATACTAGCGGGGCAACCAGCTCCTACAATGAGCAGTTCTTC
TRBV9	-	TRBJ2-1	-	CASSVDGRSYNEQFF	TGTGCCAGCAGCGTAGACGGTCGCTCCTACAATGAGCAGTTCTTC
TRBV9	-	TRBJ1-1	-	CASSRKTANTEAFF	TGTGCCAGCAGCCGAAAGACAGCGAACACTGAAGCTTTCTTT
TRBV7-2	TRBD2	TRBJ2-1	-	CASSLLYAGGVTDEQFF	TGTGCCAGCAGCTTATTATATGCGGGAGGGGTCACCGATGAGCAGTTCTTC
TRBV7-9	-	TRBJ1-4	-	CASSPTLDSATNEKLFF	TGTGCCAGCAGCCCAACCCTCGACAGCGCAACTAATGAAAAACTGTTTTTT
TRBV5-4	-	TRBJ2-7	-	CASSLMAGTYEQYF	TGTGCCAGCAGCTTGATGGCAGGAACATACGAGCAGTACTTC
TRBV5-1	TRBD1	TRBJ2-1	-	CASSSGTGSYNEQFF	TGCGCCAGCAGCTCCGGGACAGGCTCCTACAATGAGCAGTTCTTC
TRBV28	TRBD1	TRBJ2-7	-	CASSSWPGTGAYEQYF	TGTGCCAGCAGTTCTTGGCCCGGGACAGGGGCCTACGAGCAGTACTTC
TRBV7-9	-	TRBJ2-2	-	CASSLDRVTGELFF	TGTGCCAGCAGCTTAGATCGGGTAACCGGGGAGCTGTTTTTT
TRBV7-9	-	TRBJ2-5	once	CASSLVNSGPPRQETQYF	TGTGCCAGCAGCTTAGTTAATAGCGGACCACCTCGCCAAGAGACCCAGTACTTC
TRBV29-1	-	TRBJ2-3	-	CSVERWESTDTQYF	TGCAGCGTTGAAAGGTGGGAGAGCACAGATACGCAGTATTTT
TRBV6-1	-	TRBJ2-4	-	CASSENRAGLAGKNIQYF	TGTGCCAGCAGTGAAAACAGGGCGGGTTTAGCGGGCAAAAACATTCAGTACTTC
TRBV28	TRBD2	TRBJ2-1	-	CASSVAGENYNEQFF	TGTGCCAGCAGTGTAGCGGGAGAAAACTACAATGAGCAGTTCTTC
TRBV28	-	TRBJ1-5	-	CASSPFYTNSGGWDGNQPQHF	TGTGCCAGCAGCCCGTTTTATACTAACAGCGGGGGCTGGGATGGCAATCAGCCCCAGCATTTT
TRBV5-1	TRBD1	TRBJ1-3	-	CASSLDRGNSGNTIYF	TGCGCCAGCAGCTTGGACAGGGGCAACTCTGGAAACACCATATATTTT
TRBV10-2	TRBD1	TRBJ1-2	-	CASSKEDRAYYGYTF	TGCGCCAGCAGCAAAGAGGACAGGGCCTACTATGGCTACACCTTC
TRBV15	-	TRBJ2-4	-	CATSRAGLGENIQYF	TGTGCCACCAGCAGAGCGGGTCTAGGGGAAAACATTCAGTACTTC
TRBV5-1	TRBD2	TRBJ2-1	-	CASSFIAGTDNEQFF	TGCGCCAGCAGCTTTATAGCGGGGACCGACAATGAGCAGTTCTTC
TRBV6-4	TRBD1	TRBJ1-2	-	CASSGTGEANGYTF	TGTGCCAGCAGTGGGACAGGGGAGGCGAATGGCTACACCTTC
TRBV27	-	TRBJ1-1	-	CASSFLGVRGEMNTEAFF	TGTGCCAGCAGTTTCCTCGGCGTGCGGGGGGAGATGAACACTGAAGCTTTCTTT
TRBV30	-	TRBJ2-1	once	CAWSPLSGTAYNEQFF	TGTGCCTGGAGCCCCCTTAGCGGAACGGCGTACAATGAGCAGTTCTTC
TRBV11-2	TRBD2	TRBJ2-1	-	CASSLVWGLADYNEQFF	TGTGCCAGCAGCTTAGTTTGGGGACTAGCGGACTACAATGAGCAGTTCTTC
TRBV6-6	TRBD1	TRBJ2-5	few	CASRPKGAGETQYF	TGTGCCAGCAGGCCTAAGGGGGCCGGGGAGACCCAGTACTTC
TRBV11-3	TRBD2	TRBJ2-1	-	CASSVRTSWSVYDEQFF	TGTGCCAGCAGCGTCCGGACTAGCTGGAGTGTTTACGATGAGCAGTTCTTC